This entry lists 17 T cell receptor beta chains sequenced from one sample in a study of identical twins. TCRdb ran MiXCR on the 5' RACE reads and lists one entry per CDR3 protein. Of about 450,000 distinct CDR3 sequences in the sample, less than 20% were seen once. Sequencing used naive T cells sorted from blood. The receptors come from a man aged 50 or older in good health.

The chain employs TRBV5-1 and TRBJ2-3; 10 bases agree with TRBD2. The V and J ends lost 5 bases and 2 bases, in that order; junction bases with no gene match: 5. CDR1 and CDR2 from the germline V gene are SGHRS and YFSETQ. The CDR3 spans 15 residues. As DNA, the CDR3 is TGCGCCAGCAGGCCTAGCGGGGGCTACACAGATACGCAGTATTTT. Protein product: CASRPSGGYTDTQYF.

There are many counts of this clonotype. J is TRBJ2-2 and V is TRBV12-5; 7 nucleotides align to TRBD2. The V gene end was trimmed by 2 bases and the J gene end by 3 bases; junction bases not matched to a gene: 6. CDR1 and CDR2 from the germline V gene are LGHNT and FRNRAP. The CDR3 consists of 16 residues. The chain's CDR3 is CASGLILGRDTGELFF. In DNA, the CDR3 is TGTGCTAGTGGTTTGATACTTGGGAGGGACACCGGGGAGCTGTTTTTT.

The J gene is TRBJ2-5, the V gene TRBV20-1; D gene ambiguous. Per germline, CDR1 DFQATT and CDR2 SNEGSKA (reference sequence). The CDR3 has 17 residues. V was cut by 2 bases and J by 0 bases, with 19 bases left in between. The CDR3 DNA sequence: TGCAGTGCTAGACCCCTAGGTCAGACTCAGTACCAAGAGACCCAGTACTTC. Translation gives CSARPLGQTQYQETQYF.

The sample holds a few counts of this clonotype. CDR3 amino acids: CSASFMGGRYGYTF. In DNA, the CDR3 is TGCAGTGCTTCCTTTATGGGGGGCCGCTATGGCTACACCTTC. The J gene is TRBJ1-2, the V gene TRBV20-1; tentative D call: TRBD1 (6 bases). This CDR3 is built from 14 residues. Germline V lookup: CDR1 DFQATT, CDR2 SNEGSKA (reference sequence). V lost 5 bases and J lost 4, with 17 bases in between.

The chain uses TRBV20-1 and TRBJ1-1, with D hard to call. CDR1 is DFQATT, CDR2 SNEGSKA, per germline (reference sequence). V was pared by 0 bases and J by 4 bases, with 9 bases between. The CDR3 is made up of 13 amino acids. CDR3 in amino acids: CSARDPRITEAFF. The DNA of the CDR3 is TGCAGTGCTAGAGACCCGAGAATCACTGAAGCTTTCTTT.

The V gene is TRBV5-1, the J gene TRBJ2-5; 10 bases are a match to TRBD2. CDR3 length: 14 residues. The ends lost 4 bases at V and 3 bases at J; junction bases unmatched: 3. Germline V lookup: CDR1 SGHRS, CDR2 YFSETQ. The CDR3 DNA sequence: TGCGCCAGCAGCATACTAGCGGGGAAAGAGACCCAGTACTTC. Translated, it gives CASSILAGKETQYF.

The chain joins TRBV20-1 to TRBJ2-1, with 16 bases matching TRBD2. The V and J ends lost 1 base and 3 bases, in that order; junction bases with no gene match: 3. In germline, CDR1 is DFQATT, CDR2 SNEGSKA (reference sequence). The length of the CDR3 is 17 residues. CDR3: CSARGGLAGGYYNEQFF. The CDR3 DNA sequence: TGCAGTGCTAGAGGGGGACTAGCGGGAGGGTACTACAATGAGCAGTTCTTC.

The chain is built from TRBV7-9 and TRBJ2-7; 7 bases align to TRBD1. V shed 4 bases and J 0 bases; nucleotides not matched to a gene: 6. CDR1 SEHNR and CDR2 FQNEAQ come from the germline V gene (reference sequence). CDR3 length: 15 residues. CDR3 loop: CASSSGTALSYEQYF. As DNA, the CDR3 is TGTGCCAGCAGCTCCGGGACAGCCCTCTCCTACGAGCAGTACTTC.

This clonotype was detected a few times. This chain joins TRBV24-1 and TRBJ2-2; D is unresolved. Germline lookup yields CDR1 KGHDR and CDR2 SFDVKD. V shed 1 base and J shed 0 bases, with 8 bases lying between them. This CDR3 is built from 16 residues. CDR3 DNA sequence: TGTGCCACCAGTGATTTCGGGTCAGCGAACACCGGGGAGCTGTTTTTT. It codes for CATSDFGSANTGELFF.

The chain's CDR3 is CATEKGDSYNEQFF. CDR3 coding DNA: TGTGCCACCGAAAAGGGGGATAGCTACAATGAGCAGTTCTTC. The chain uses TRBV15 and TRBJ2-1, with D perhaps matching TRBD1 (6 bases). CDR3 length: 14 residues. V shed 8 bases and J shed 3 bases, with 14 bases lying between them. CDR1 is LNHNV, CDR2 YYDKDF, per germline (reference sequence).

The table lists this clonotype with a few counts. The gene calls are TRBV9 and TRBJ2-5; TRBD1 is a possible D gene (6 bases). Germline V gene data show CDR1 as SGDLS and CDR2 as YYNGEE. Trimming cost V 2 bases and J 8 bases, with 7 bases left between them. The CDR3 extends over 11 amino acids. Here the CDR3 DNA reads TGTGCCAGCAGCGTCGGGACAACCCAGTACTTC. It yields the protein CASSVGTTQYF.

Ten or more counts support this clonotype. The chain combines TRBV6-5 with TRBJ1-2; D is perhaps TRBD1 (5 bases). The length of the CDR3 is 12 residues. Per germline, CDR1 MNHEY and CDR2 SVGAGI. Trimming removed 0 bases from V and 8 bases from J, with 7 bases in between. The CDR3 loop reads CASSYSGEGYTF. The CDR3 DNA reads TGTGCCAGCAGTTACTCGGGGGAAGGCTACACCTTC.

This clonotype was counted at least ten times. The chain couples TRBV20-1 to TRBJ1-1; D unclear. This CDR3 contains 12 residues. Per germline, CDR1 DFQATT and CDR2 SNEGSKA (reference sequence). The V end was cut by 0 bases, the J end by 2 bases, with 4 bases between. The chain's CDR3 is CSARDFNTEAFF. In DNA, the CDR3 is TGCAGTGCTAGAGATTTCAACACTGAAGCTTTCTTT.

The chain employs TRBV20-1 and TRBJ1-4, with 9 positions matching TRBD1. The CDR3 has 13 amino acids. J lost 6 bases, V lost 5 bases, and 4 bases had no gene match. CDR1 and CDR2 (germline): DFQATT, SNEGSKA (reference sequence). CDR3 bases: TGCAGTGCTCCGGGACAGGGTGATGAAAAACTGTTTTTT. Its protein product is CSAPGQGDEKLFF.

About this clonotype: At one boundary the junction diverges from the germline segment, which might be a read error. This sequence joins TRBV7-2 and TRBJ2-7; 11 positions agree with TRBD2. The germline V gene has CDR1 SGHTA and CDR2 FQGNSA. This CDR3 has 15 amino acids. The CDR3 here is CASSLGLAASYDQYF. The CDR3 region has the DNA TGTGCCAGCAGCTTGGGACTAGCGGCCTCCTACGACCAGTACTTC.

This clonotype appeared a few times. This chain joins TRBV5-5 and TRBJ2-3; either TRBD1 or TRBD2 may fit D (5 bases each). The CDR3 length is 15 residues. Trimming pared 5 bases from V and 5 bases from J, leaving 18 bases between. Looked up from germline, CDR1 is SGHKS and CDR2 is YYEKEE (reference sequence). CDR3 nucleotide sequence: TGTGCCAGCAGTCCGGGGCTGAAGGGGAGAGATACGCAGTATTTT. This sequence encodes CASSPGLKGRDTQYF.

The CDR3 loop reads CSARDGTVDQPQHF. The CDR3 DNA is TGCAGTGCTAGAGATGGGACAGTGGATCAGCCCCAGCATTTT. This rearrangement joins TRBV20-1 to TRBJ1-5, with TRBD1 matching over 7 bases. Germline CDR1 and CDR2: DFQATT and SNEGSKA (reference sequence). J gave up 5 bases and V 0 bases, and 4 bases lay outside the gene matches. CDR3 size: 14 residues.